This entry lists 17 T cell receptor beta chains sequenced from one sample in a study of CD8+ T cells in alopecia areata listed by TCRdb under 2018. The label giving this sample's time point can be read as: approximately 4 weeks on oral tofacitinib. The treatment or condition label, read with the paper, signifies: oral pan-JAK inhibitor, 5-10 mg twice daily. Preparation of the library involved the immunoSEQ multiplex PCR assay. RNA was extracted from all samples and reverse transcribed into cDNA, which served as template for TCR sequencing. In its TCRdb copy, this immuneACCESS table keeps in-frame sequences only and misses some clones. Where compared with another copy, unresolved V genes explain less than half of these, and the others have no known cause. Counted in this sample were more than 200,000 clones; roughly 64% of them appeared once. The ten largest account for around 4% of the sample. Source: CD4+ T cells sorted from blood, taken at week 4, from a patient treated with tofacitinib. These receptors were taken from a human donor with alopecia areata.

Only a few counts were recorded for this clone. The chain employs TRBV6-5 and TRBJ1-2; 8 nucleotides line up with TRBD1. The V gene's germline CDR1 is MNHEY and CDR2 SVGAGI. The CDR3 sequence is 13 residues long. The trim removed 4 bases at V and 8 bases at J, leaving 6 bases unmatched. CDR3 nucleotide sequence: TGTGCCAGCAGTTCTCGGACAGGGTTAGGCTACACCTTC. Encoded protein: CASSSRTGLGYTF.

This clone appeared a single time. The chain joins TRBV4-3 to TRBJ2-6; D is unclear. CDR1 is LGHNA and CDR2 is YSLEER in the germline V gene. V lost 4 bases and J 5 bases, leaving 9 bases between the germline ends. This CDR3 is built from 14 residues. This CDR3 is CASSPEFRANVLTF. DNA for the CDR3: TGCGCCAGCAGCCCCGAGTTCCGGGCCAACGTCCTGACTTTC.

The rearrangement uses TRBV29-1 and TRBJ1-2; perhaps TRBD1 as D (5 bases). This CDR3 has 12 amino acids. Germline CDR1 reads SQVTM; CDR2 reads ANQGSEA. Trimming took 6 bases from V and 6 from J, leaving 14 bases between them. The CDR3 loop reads CSVAWGRNGYTF. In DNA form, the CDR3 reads TGCAGCGTAGCATGGGGGAGGAATGGCTACACCTTC.

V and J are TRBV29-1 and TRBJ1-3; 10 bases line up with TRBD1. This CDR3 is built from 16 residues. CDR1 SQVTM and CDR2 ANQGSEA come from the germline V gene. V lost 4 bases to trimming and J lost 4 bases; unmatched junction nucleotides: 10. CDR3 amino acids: CSVGFLDRGFGNTIYF. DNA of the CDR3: TGCAGCGTTGGATTCTTGGACAGGGGGTTCGGAAACACCATATATTTT.

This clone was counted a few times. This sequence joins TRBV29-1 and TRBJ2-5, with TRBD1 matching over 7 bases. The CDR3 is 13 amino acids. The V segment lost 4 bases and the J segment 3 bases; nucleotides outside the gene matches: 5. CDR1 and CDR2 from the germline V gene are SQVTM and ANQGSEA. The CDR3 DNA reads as TGCAGCGTTGGGAAACAGGGGAAAGAGACCCAGTACTTC. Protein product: CSVGKQGKETQYF.

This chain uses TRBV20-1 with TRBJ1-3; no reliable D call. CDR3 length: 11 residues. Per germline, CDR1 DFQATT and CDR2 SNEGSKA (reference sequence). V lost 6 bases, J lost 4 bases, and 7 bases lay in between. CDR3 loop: CSAILGNTIYF. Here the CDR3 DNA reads TGCAGTGCCATATTAGGAAACACCATATATTTT.

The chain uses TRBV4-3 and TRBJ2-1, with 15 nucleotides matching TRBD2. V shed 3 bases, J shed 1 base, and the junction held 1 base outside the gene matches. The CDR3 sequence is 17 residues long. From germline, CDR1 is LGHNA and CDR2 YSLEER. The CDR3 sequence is CASSHGTSGGSYNEQFF. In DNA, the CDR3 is TGCGCCAGCAGCCACGGGACTAGCGGGGGGTCCTACAATGAGCAGTTCTTC.

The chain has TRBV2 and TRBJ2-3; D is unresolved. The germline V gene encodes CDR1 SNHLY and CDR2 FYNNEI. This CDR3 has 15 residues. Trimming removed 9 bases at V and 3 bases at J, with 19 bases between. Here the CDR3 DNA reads TGTGCCAGTTTAAACCGGGCCGGCAGTACAGATACGCAGTATTTT. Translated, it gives CASLNRAGSTDTQYF. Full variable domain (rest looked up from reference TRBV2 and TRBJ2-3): EPEVTQTPSHQVTQMGQEVILRCVPISNHLYFYWYRQILGQKVEFLVSFYNNEISEKSEIFDDQFSVERPDGSNFTLKIRSTKLEDSAMYFCASLNRAGSTDTQYFGPGTRLTVL.

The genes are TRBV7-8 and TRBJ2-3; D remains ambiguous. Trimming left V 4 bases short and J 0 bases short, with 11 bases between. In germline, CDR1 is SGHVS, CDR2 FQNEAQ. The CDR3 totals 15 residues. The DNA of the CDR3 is TGTGCCAGCAGCTCTAGGACCGCTAGCACAGATACGCAGTATTTT. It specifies CASSSRTASTDTQYF.

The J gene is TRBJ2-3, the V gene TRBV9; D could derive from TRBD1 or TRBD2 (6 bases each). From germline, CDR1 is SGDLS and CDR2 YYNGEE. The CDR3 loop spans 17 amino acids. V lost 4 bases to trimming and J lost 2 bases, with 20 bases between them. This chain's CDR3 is CASSPPSRGPTTDTQYF. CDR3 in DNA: TGTGCCAGCAGCCCCCCCTCCCGGGGGCCGACCACAGATACGCAGTATTTT.

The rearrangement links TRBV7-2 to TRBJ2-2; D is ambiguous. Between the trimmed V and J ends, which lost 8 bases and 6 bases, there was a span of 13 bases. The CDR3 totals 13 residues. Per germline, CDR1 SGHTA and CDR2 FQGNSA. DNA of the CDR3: TGTGCCAGCGGCTATCCCTCGGCCGGGGAGCTGTTTTTT. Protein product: CASGYPSAGELFF.

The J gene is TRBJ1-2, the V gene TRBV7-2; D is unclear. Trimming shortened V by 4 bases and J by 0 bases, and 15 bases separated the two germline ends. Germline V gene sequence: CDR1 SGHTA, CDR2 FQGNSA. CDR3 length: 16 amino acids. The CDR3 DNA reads TGTGCCAGCAGCTCGGCCGAAGGCTCAGCTAACTATGGCTACACCTTC. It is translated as CASSSAEGSANYGYTF. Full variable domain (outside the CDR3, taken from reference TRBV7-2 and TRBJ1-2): GAGVSQSPSNKVTEKGKDVELRCDPISGHTALYWYRQSLGQGLEFLIYFQGNSAPDKSGLPSDRFSAERTGGSVSTLTIQRTQQEDSAVYLCASSSAEGSANYGYTFGSGTRLTVV.

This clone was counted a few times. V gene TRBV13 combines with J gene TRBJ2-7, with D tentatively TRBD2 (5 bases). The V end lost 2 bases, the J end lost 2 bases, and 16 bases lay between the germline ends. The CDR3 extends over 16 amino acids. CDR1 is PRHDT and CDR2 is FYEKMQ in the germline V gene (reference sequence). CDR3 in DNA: TGTGCCAGCAGCTTAAAGGCTTCGAGGGTTCCCTACGAGCAGTACTTC. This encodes CASSLKASRVPYEQYF.

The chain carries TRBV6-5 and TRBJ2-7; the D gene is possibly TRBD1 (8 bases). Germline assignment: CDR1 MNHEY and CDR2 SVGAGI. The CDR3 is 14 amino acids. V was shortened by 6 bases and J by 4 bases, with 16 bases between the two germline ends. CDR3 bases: TGTGCCAGCAGCCCCACAGGGGGGGCATACGAGCAGTACTTC. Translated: CASSPTGGAYEQYF.

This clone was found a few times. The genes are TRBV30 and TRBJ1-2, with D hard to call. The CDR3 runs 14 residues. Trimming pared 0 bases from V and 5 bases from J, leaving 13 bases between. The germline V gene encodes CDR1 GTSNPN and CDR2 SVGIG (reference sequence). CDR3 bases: TGTGCCTGGAGTGTAGGAGCCCGATGGTATGGCTACACCTTC. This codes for CAWSVGARWYGYTF.

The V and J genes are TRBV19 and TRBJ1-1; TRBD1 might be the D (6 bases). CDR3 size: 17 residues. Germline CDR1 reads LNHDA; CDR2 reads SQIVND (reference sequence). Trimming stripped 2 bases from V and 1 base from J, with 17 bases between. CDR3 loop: CASSIMERGRGNTEAFF. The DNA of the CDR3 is TGTGCCAGTAGTATAATGGAAAGAGGCAGGGGGAACACTGAAGCTTTCTTT.

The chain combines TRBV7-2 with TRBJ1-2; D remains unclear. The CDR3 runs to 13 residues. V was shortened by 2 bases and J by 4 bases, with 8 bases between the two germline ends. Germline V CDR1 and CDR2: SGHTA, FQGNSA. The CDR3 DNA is TGTGCCAGCAGCTTAATGGGAAGCTATGGCTACACCTTC. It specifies CASSLMGSYGYTF.